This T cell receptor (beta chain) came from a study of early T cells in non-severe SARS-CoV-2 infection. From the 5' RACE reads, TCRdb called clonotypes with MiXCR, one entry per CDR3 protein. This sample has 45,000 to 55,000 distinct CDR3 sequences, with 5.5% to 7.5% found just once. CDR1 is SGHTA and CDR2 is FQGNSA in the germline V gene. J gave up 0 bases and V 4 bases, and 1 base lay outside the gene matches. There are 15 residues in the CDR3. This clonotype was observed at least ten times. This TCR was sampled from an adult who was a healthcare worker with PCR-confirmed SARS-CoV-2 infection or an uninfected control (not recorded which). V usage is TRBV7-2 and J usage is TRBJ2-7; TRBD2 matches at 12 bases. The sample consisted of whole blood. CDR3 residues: CASSSTSGSSYEQYF. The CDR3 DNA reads TGTGCCAGCAGCTCGACTAGCGGGAGCTCCTACGAGCAGTACTTC.